This entry lists 13 T cell receptor beta chains sequenced from one sample in a study of technical replicates of blood from a few donors. Profiling relied on immunoSEQ multiplex PCR, and the TCRdb table lists in-frame clones only, not all of them. The sample has 95,000 to 100,000 clones; 96% are singletons. The specimen sequenced was T cells isolated from PBMCs. The receptor source for this set is a human donor in good health.

V and J are TRBV28 and TRBJ2-3, with 12 positions matching TRBD2. Germline CDR1 MDHEN, CDR2 SYDVKM. The CDR3 runs 17 residues. After removal of 6 bases from V and 1 base from J, the junction contained 8 bases not matched to a gene. The CDR3 nucleotides are TGTGCCAGCAGCTCACAGACTAGCGGGAGTGGCACAGATACGCAGTATTTT. It translates to CASSSQTSGSGTDTQYF. Full variable domain (outside the CDR3, taken from reference TRBV28 and TRBJ2-3): DVKVTQSSRYLVKRTGEKVFLECVQDMDHENMFWYRQDPGLGLRLIYFSYDVKMKEKGDIPEGYSVSREKKERFSLILESASTNQTSMYLCASSSQTSGSGTDTQYFGPGTRLTVL.

V gene TRBV30 combines with J gene TRBJ2-1; 7 positions match TRBD2. V shed 5 bases and J 4 bases; nucleotides not matched to a gene: 8. The CDR3 consists of 14 residues. Germline V gene sequence: CDR1 GTSNPN, CDR2 SVGIG (reference sequence). Here the CDR3 reads CAWVGGLEYNEQFF. Here the CDR3 DNA reads TGTGCCTGGGTGGGCGGACTAGAGTACAATGAGCAGTTCTTC. Complete variable domain (other parts from reference TRBV30 and TRBJ2-1): SQTIHQWPATLVQPVGSPLSLECTVEGTSNPNLYWYRQAAGRGLQLLFYSVGIGQISSEVPQNLSASRPQDRQFILSSKKLLLSDSGFYLCAWVGGLEYNEQFFGPGTRLTVL.

At least ten counts were recorded for this clone. The rearrangement uses TRBV28 and TRBJ1-2; D not resolved. Trimming took 4 bases from V and 3 from J, leaving 9 bases between them. The CDR3 sequence is 13 residues long. The germline V gene has CDR1 MDHEN and CDR2 SYDVKM. In DNA form, the CDR3 reads TGTGCCAGCAGTTCTAACTGGTACTATGGCTACACCTTC. It specifies CASSSNWYYGYTF.

The chain has TRBV19 and TRBJ2-2; 9 bases match TRBD2. Germline V gene sequence: CDR1 LNHDA, CDR2 SQIVND (reference sequence). This CDR3 has 16 residues. After removal of 10 bases from V and 4 bases from J, the junction contained 13 bases not matched to a gene. As DNA, the CDR3 is TGTGCCACCCTACCCGTAGCGGGAGTCACCACCGGGGAGCTGTTTTTT. Protein product: CATLPVAGVTTGELFF.

The chain carries TRBV10-1 and TRBJ2-3, with TRBD1 as a possible D gene (6 bases). The CDR3 totals 14 residues. The V end lost 7 bases, the J end lost 2 bases, and 13 bases lay between the germline ends. The germline CDR1 and CDR2 sequences are WNHNN and SYGVQD (reference sequence). The CDR3 DNA reads as TGCGCCAGCAATGCTGGGACATCCACAGATACGCAGTATTTT. Protein: CASNAGTSTDTQYF.

The chain is built from TRBV6-1 and TRBJ1-5, with D possibly being TRBD1 (5 bases). CDR3 length equals 14 residues. V lost 5 bases and J 7 bases, leaving 15 bases between the germline ends. Germline CDR1 reads MNHNS; CDR2 reads SASEGT. The CDR3 region is CASSRMIGGQPQHF. Here the CDR3 DNA reads TGTGCCAGCAGTAGAATGATTGGGGGGCAGCCCCAGCATTTT.

V and J are TRBV27 and TRBJ2-5; D may be TRBD2 (5 bases). The V end was cut by 6 bases, the J end by 5 bases, with 16 bases between. Germline assignment: CDR1 MNHEY and CDR2 SMNVEV (reference sequence). This CDR3 spans 14 amino acids. The CDR3 sequence: CASRRSNERETQYF. CDR3 in DNA: TGTGCCAGCAGGAGGTCGAATGAGCGGGAGACCCAGTACTTC.

The chain employs TRBV29-1 and TRBJ2-5; D is possibly TRBD1 (6 bases). Trimming removed 4 bases from V and 5 bases from J, with 14 bases in between. The CDR3 has 13 residues. Germline V gives CDR1 SQVTM, CDR2 ANQGSEA. The CDR3 region is CSVVGGRGETQYF. Here the CDR3 DNA reads TGCAGCGTTGTAGGTGGTAGGGGGGAGACCCAGTACTTC.

The V gene is TRBV4-1, the J gene TRBJ2-7; TRBD1 agrees at 10 bases. Germline CDR1 MGHRA, CDR2 YSYEKL. V lost 1 base and J lost 4; bases outside the gene matches: 10. This CDR3 spans 17 amino acids. CDR3: CASSQGVPGQGSYEQYF. In nucleotides, the CDR3 is TGCGCCAGCAGCCAAGGTGTACCGGGACAGGGGAGTTACGAGCAGTACTTC.

In nucleotides, the CDR3 is TGCGCCAGCAGCTTGTCCGCGATATCCACCAACACTGAAGCTTTCTTT. Protein: CASSLSAISTNTEAFF. This chain links TRBV5-1 with TRBJ1-1, with D uncertain. The CDR3 is made up of 16 amino acids. Germline V gene data show CDR1 as SGHRS and CDR2 as YFSETQ. V was shortened by 1 base and J by 2 bases, with 15 bases between the two germline ends.

This clone was observed a single time. The DNA of the CDR3 is TGTGCCAGCAGCTTGGACCACGGACTAGCGGTCTACGAGCAGTACTTC. Its protein is CASSLDHGLAVYEQYF. The V gene is TRBV5-4, the J gene TRBJ2-7; 10 positions agree with TRBD2. CDR3 length: 16 residues. The junction had 6 bases not matched to a gene; V was cut back by 0 bases and J by 3 bases. Germline lookup yields CDR1 SGHNT and CDR2 YYREEE (reference sequence).

The chain combines TRBV19 with TRBJ2-7, with 10 positions matching TRBD1. Unmatched junction bases numbered 7, after V lost 5 bases and J lost 6 bases. Germline-derived CDR1 and CDR2 are LNHDA and SQIVND (reference sequence). This CDR3 has 14 residues. CDR3 DNA sequence: TGTGCCAGTAGTGTTCGGGACAGGGGCACCGAGCAGTACTTC. It yields the protein CASSVRDRGTEQYF. Full variable domain (remainder filled in from reference TRBV19 and TRBJ2-7): DGGITQSPKYLFRKEGQNVTLSCEQNLNHDAMYWYRQDPGQGLRLIYYSQIVNDFQKGDIAEGYSVSREKKESFPLTVTSAQKNPTAFYLCASSVRDRGTEQYFGPGTRLTVT.

The chain uses TRBV25-1 and TRBJ1-2; weak D call: TRBD1 (5 bases). The V end was cut by 3 bases, the J end by 4 bases, with 12 bases between. Germline V gives CDR1 MGHDK, CDR2 SYGVNS. The CDR3 is 14 residues long. The CDR3 protein is CASSDTQGFYGYTF. The CDR3 DNA reads TGTGCCAGCAGTGATACCCAGGGATTCTATGGCTACACCTTC.